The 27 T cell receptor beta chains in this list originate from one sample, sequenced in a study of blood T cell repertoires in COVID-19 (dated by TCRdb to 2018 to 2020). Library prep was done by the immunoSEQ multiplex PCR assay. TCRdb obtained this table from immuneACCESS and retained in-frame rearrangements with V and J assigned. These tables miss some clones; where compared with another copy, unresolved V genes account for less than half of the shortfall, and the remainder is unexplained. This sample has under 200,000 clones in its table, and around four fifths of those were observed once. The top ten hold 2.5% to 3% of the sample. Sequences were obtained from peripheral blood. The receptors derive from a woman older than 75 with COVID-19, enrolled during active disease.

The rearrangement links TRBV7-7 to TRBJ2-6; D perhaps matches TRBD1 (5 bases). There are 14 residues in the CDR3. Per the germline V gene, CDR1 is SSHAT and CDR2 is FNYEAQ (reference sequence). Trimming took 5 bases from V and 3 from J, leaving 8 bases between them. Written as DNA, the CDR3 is TGTGCCAGCAGCCTGGGGCATGGGGCCAACGTCCTGACTTTC. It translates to CASSLGHGANVLTF.

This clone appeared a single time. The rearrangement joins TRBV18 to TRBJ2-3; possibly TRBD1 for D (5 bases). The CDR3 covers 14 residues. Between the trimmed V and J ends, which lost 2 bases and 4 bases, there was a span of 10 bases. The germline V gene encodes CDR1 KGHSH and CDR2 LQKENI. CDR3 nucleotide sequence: TGTGCCAGCTCACCATCCAGGGTGGCAGATACGCAGTATTTT. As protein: CASSPSRVADTQYF.

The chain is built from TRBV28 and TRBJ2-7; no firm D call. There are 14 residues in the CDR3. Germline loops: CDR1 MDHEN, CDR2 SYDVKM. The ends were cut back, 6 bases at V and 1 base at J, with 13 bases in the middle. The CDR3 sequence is CASSWSSQSYEQYF. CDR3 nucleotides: TGTGCCAGCAGCTGGAGTAGCCAGTCCTACGAGCAGTACTTC.

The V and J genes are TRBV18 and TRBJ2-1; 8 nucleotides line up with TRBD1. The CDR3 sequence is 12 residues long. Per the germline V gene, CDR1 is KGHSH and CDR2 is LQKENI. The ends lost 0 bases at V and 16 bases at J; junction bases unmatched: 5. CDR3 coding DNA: TGTGCCAGCTCACCACCGGACAGGGTAGCCTTCTTC. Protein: CASSPPDRVAFF.

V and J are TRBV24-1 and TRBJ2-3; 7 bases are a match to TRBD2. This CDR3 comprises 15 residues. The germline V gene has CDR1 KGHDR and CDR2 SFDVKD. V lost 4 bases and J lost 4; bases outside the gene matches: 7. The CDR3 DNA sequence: TGTGCCACCAGTGACCCTAGCGGCGCGCCAGATACGCAGTATTTT. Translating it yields CATSDPSGAPDTQYF.

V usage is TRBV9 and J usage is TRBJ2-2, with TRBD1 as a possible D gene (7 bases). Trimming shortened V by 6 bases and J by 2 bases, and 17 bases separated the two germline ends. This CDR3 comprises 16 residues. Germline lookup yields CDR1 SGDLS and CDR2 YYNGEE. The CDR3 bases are TGTGCCAGCACCTCAGGGGGAGGTGACAACACCGGGGAGCTGTTTTTT. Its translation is CASTSGGGDNTGELFF.

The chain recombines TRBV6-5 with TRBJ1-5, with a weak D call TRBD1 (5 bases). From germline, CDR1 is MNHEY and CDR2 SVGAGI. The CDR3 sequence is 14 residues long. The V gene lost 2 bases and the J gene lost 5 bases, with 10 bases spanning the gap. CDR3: CASSYGKGHQPQHF. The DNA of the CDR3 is TGTGCCAGCAGTTACGGGAAGGGGCATCAGCCCCAGCATTTT.

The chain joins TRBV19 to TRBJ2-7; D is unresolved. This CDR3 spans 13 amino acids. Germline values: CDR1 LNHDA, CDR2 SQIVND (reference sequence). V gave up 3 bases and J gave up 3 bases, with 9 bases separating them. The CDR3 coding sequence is TGTGCCAGTAGTATCCTACCGAACTACGAGCAGTACTTC. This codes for CASSILPNYEQYF.

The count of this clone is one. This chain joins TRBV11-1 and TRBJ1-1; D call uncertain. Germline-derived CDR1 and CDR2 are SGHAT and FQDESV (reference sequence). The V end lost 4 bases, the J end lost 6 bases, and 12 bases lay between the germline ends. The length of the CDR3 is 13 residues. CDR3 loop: CASSSYTIPEAFF. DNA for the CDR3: TGTGCCAGCAGCTCATACACGATCCCTGAAGCTTTCTTT.

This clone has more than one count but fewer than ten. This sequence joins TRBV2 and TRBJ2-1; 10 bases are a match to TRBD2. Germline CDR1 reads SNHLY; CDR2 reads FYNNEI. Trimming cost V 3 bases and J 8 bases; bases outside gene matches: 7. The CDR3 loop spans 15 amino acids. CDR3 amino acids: CASSDLGLAGDEQFF. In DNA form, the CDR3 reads TGTGCCAGCAGTGATCTCGGGCTAGCGGGAGATGAGCAGTTCTTC.

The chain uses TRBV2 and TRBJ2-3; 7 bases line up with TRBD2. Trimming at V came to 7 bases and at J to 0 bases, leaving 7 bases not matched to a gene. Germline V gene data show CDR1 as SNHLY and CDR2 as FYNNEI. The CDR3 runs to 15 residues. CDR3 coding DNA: TGTGCCAGCAATTTGTTGGGGGGGAGCACAGATACGCAGTATTTT. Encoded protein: CASNLLGGSTDTQYF.

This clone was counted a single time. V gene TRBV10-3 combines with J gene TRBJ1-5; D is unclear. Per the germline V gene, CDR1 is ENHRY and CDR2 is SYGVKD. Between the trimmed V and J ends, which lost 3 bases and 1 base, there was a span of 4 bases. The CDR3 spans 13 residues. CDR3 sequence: CAISDLSNQPQHF. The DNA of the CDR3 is TGTGCCATCAGTGATTTAAGCAATCAGCCCCAGCATTTT.

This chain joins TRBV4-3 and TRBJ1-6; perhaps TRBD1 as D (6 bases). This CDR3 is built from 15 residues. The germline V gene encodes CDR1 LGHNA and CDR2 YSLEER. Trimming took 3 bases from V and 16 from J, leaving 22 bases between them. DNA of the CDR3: TGCGCCAGCAGCCAGTCCACAGGGAATGAATCGGAGCTCCACTTT. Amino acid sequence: CASSQSTGNESELHF.

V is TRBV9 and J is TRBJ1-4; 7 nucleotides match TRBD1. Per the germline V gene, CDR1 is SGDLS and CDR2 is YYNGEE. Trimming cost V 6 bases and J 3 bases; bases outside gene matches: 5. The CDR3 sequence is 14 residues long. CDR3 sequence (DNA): TGTGCCAGCAACCGACAGGGAGCTAATGAAAAACTGTTTTTT. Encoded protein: CASNRQGANEKLFF.

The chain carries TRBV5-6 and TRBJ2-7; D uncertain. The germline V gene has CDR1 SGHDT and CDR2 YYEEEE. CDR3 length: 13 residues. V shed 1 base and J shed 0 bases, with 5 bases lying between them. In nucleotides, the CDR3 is TGTGCCAGCAGCTTGTTTAGCTCCTACGAGCAGTACTTC. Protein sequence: CASSLFSSYEQYF.

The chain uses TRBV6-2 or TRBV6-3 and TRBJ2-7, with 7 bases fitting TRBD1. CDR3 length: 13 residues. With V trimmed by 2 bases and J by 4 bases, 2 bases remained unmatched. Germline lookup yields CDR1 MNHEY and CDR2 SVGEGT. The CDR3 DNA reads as TGTGCCAGCAGTTACGGCAGGGGGTACGAGCAGTACTTC. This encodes CASSYGRGYEQYF.

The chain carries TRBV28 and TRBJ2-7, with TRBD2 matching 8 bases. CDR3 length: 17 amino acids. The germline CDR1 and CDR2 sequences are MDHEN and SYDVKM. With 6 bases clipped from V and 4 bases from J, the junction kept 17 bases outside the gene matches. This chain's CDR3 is CASSEDRGGSLPYEQYF. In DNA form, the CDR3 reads TGTGCCAGCAGCGAGGATCGGGGGGGCTCCCTCCCGTACGAGCAGTACTTC.

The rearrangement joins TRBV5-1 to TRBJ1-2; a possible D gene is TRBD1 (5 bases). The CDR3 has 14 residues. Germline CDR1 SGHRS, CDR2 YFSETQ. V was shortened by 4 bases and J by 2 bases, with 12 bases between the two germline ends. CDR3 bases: TGCGCCAGCAGCCCCCGACAGAAAAACTATGGCTACACCTTC. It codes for CASSPRQKNYGYTF.

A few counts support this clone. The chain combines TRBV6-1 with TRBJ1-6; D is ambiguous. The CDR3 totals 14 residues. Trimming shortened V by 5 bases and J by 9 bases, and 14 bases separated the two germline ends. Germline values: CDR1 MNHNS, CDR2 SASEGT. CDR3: CASSYRGGGSPLHF. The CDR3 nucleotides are TGTGCCAGCAGTTATCGGGGAGGTGGTTCACCCCTCCACTTT.

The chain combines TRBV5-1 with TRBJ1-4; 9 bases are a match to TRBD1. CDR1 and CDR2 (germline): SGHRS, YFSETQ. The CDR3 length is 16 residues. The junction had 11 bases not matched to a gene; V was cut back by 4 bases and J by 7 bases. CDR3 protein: CASSTTGQGKSEKLFF. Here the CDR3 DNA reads TGCGCCAGCAGCACCACCGGACAGGGGAAATCTGAAAAACTGTTTTTT.

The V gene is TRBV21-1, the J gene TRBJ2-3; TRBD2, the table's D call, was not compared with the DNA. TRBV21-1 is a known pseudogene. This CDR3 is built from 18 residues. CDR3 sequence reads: CASTCGNWREGRTDTQYF. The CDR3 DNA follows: TGTGCCAGCACCTGTGGGAACTGGCGGGAGGGCCGGACAGATACGCAGTATTTT.

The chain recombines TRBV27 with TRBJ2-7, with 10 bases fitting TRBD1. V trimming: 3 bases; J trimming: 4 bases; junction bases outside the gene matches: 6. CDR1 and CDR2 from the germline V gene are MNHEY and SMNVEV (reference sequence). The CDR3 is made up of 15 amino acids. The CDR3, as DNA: TGTGCCAGCAGTTTTTCGGACAGGGGGGGATACGAGCAGTACTTC. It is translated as CASSFSDRGGYEQYF.

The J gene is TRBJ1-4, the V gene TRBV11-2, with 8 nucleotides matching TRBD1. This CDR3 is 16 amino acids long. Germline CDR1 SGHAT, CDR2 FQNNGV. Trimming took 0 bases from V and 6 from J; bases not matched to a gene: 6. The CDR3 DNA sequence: TGTGCCAGCAGCTTAGATCGGACAGGGTTACATGAAAAACTGTTTTTT. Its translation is CASSLDRTGLHEKLFF.

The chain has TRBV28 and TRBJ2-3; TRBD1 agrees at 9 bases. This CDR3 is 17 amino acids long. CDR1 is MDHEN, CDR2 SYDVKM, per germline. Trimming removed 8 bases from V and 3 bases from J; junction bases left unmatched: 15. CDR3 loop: CASRDRELKSGTDTQYF. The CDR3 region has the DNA TGTGCCAGCCGGGACAGGGAGTTAAAGTCGGGGACAGATACGCAGTATTTT.

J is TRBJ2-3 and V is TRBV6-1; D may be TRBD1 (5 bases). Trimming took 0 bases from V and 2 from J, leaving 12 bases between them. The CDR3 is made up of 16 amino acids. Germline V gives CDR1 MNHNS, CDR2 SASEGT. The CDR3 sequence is CASSEANWGPTDTQYF. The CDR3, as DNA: TGTGCCAGCAGTGAAGCAAATTGGGGCCCCACAGATACGCAGTATTTT.

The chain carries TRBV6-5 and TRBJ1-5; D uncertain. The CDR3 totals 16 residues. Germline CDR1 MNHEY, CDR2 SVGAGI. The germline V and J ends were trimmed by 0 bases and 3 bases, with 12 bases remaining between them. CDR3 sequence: CASSYSMGRFNQPQHF. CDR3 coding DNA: TGTGCCAGCAGTTACTCGATGGGGAGATTCAATCAGCCCCAGCATTTT.

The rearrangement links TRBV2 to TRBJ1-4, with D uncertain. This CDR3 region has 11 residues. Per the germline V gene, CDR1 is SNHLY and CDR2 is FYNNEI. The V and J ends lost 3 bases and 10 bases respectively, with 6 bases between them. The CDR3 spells CASSDYGKLFF. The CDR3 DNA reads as TGTGCCAGCAGTGACTATGGAAAACTGTTTTTT.